Presented here are 22 T cell receptor beta chains from one specimen sequenced in a study of blood T cell repertoires in COVID-19. This table comes from immunoSEQ multiplex PCR, and its TCRdb copy is limited to in-frame clones, with some not included. The sample lists some 150,000 clones, less than 90% occurring once. The sequenced material came from peripheral blood. These receptor sequences come from a woman aged 65 to 85 with acute or convalescent COVID-19.

The chain is built from TRBV21-1 and TRBJ1-1; the D call of TRBD1 is as the table states it, not checked on the DNA. TRBV21-1 is labeled a pseudogene. The CDR3 is 11 residues long. The CDR3 DNA reads TGTGCCACCACATTTAACACTGAAGCTTTCTTT. It translates to CATTFNTEAFF.

The chain couples TRBV9 to TRBJ2-2; D is possibly TRBD1 (5 bases). The CDR3 runs to 15 residues. Trimming took off 4 bases at V and 3 bases at J, with 13 bases between the two ends. Germline lookup yields CDR1 SGDLS and CDR2 YYNGEE. The CDR3 spells CASSPWGADTGELFF. The CDR3 bases are TGTGCCAGCAGCCCCTGGGGCGCGGACACCGGGGAGCTGTTTTTT.

This sequence joins TRBV5-5 and TRBJ1-5, with D hard to call. CDR1 is SGHKS and CDR2 is YYEKEE in the germline V gene (reference sequence). Between the trimmed V and J ends, which lost 1 base and 3 bases, there was a span of 14 bases. The CDR3 totals 16 residues. CDR3: CASSLSSGWLNQPQHF. The CDR3 region has the DNA TGTGCCAGCAGCTTGAGTTCCGGGTGGCTCAATCAGCCCCAGCATTTT.

The chain couples TRBV20-1 to TRBJ1-2, with D maybe TRBD1 (6 bases). The CDR3 is 11 residues long. Germline V CDR1 and CDR2: DFQATT, SNEGSKA (reference sequence). The V gene lost 6 bases and the J gene lost 8 bases, with 13 bases spanning the gap. The CDR3 loop is CSAPQGTGYTF. In nucleotides, the CDR3 is TGCAGTGCCCCACAGGGTACAGGCTACACCTTC.

This clone showed up just a few times. V is TRBV5-4 and J is TRBJ2-5; 7 positions match TRBD1. Germline loops: CDR1 SGHNT, CDR2 YYREEE (reference sequence). The CDR3 consists of 15 residues. Trimming removed 4 bases from V and 7 bases from J; junction bases left unmatched: 13. CDR3 region: CASSRGQDNLGTQYF. For the CDR3, the DNA is TGTGCCAGCAGCCGAGGACAGGACAACTTGGGGACCCAGTACTTC.

This chain connects TRBV7-9 to TRBJ1-3; D remains ambiguous. CDR1 SEHNR and CDR2 FQNEAQ come from the germline V gene (reference sequence). Between the trimmed V and J ends, which lost 0 bases and 2 bases, there was a span of 20 bases. This CDR3 is 19 amino acids long. The CDR3 loop reads CASSLAVKRAGITGNTIYF. CDR3 in DNA: TGTGCCAGCAGCTTAGCCGTTAAGAGGGCCGGGATTACTGGAAACACCATATATTTT.

This sequence joins TRBV13 and TRBJ2-2; D unresolved. The germline V gene encodes CDR1 PRHDT and CDR2 FYEKMQ (reference sequence). The CDR3 has 16 amino acids. Trimming pared 5 bases from V and 6 bases from J, leaving 19 bases between. CDR3 protein: CASSPRSGKEAGELFF. For the CDR3, the DNA is TGTGCCAGCAGCCCTCGTTCAGGCAAGGAAGCCGGGGAGCTGTTTTTT.

In this sample, this clone turned up once. This chain joins TRBV5-1 and TRBJ1-1; D is unclear. The CDR3 has 13 amino acids. Germline CDR1 is SGHRS and CDR2 is YFSETQ. The V gene lost 4 bases and the J gene lost 4 bases, with 11 bases spanning the gap. The CDR3 nucleotides read TGCGCCAGCAGCCAGGTCCTGGGCACTGAAGCTTTCTTT. Amino acid sequence: CASSQVLGTEAFF.

The chain employs TRBV7-3 and TRBJ2-7, with TRBD1 as a possible D gene (5 bases). V lost 3 bases and J lost 3, with 15 bases in between. CDR1 and CDR2 (germline): SGHTA, FQGTGA. The CDR3 consists of 15 residues. The CDR3 sequence is CASSFGATPDYEQYF. CDR3 nucleotides: TGTGCCAGCAGCTTTGGGGCGACGCCCGACTACGAGCAGTACTTC.

The chain combines TRBV19 with TRBJ1-2, with 8 bases fitting TRBD1. Per germline, CDR1 LNHDA and CDR2 SQIVND (reference sequence). The CDR3 extends over 12 amino acids. The V gene end was trimmed by 10 bases and the J gene end by 2 bases; junction bases not matched to a gene: 3. CDR3 nucleotides: TGTGCCACCCGGACAGGGAACTATGGCTACACCTTC. Translated: CATRTGNYGYTF.

In its sample, this clone was seen once. V usage is TRBV7-9 and J usage is TRBJ2-3; 11 bases align to TRBD2. The CDR3 is made up of 15 amino acids. The J segment lost 7 bases and the V segment lost 4 bases, leaving 7 bases of the junction unmatched. CDR1 SEHNR and CDR2 FQNEAQ come from the germline V gene (reference sequence). CDR3 region: CASSSGSGGVYTQYF. CDR3 sequence (DNA): TGTGCCAGCAGCTCTGGTAGCGGGGGGGTTTATACGCAGTATTTT.

The chain combines TRBV5-6 with TRBJ2-5, with 8 bases fitting TRBD1. The CDR3 loop spans 14 amino acids. The J segment lost 5 bases and the V segment lost 0 bases, leaving 3 bases of the junction unmatched. Germline CDR1 reads SGHDT; CDR2 reads YYEEEE. CDR3 in amino acids: CASSLEQGVETQYF. The CDR3 bases are TGTGCCAGCAGCTTGGAACAGGGGGTTGAGACCCAGTACTTC.

This clone was observed once. The chain uses TRBV11-2 and TRBJ1-3; D may be TRBD1 (6 bases). Deletions cut 6 bases from V and 3 bases from J, with 18 bases between. CDR1 is SGHAT and CDR2 is FQNNGV in the germline V gene. The CDR3 extends over 16 amino acids. CDR3 in amino acids: CASSRLAGVNGNTIYF. CDR3 bases: TGTGCCAGCAGTCGGTTGGCAGGGGTAAATGGAAACACCATATATTTT.

The V gene is TRBV6-5, the J gene TRBJ1-5; D perhaps matches TRBD1 (6 bases). CDR3 length equals 13 residues. The V and J ends lost 6 bases and 4 bases respectively, with 10 bases between them. Germline V gene lookup returns CDR1 MNHEY and CDR2 SVGAGI. The CDR3 loop is CASRETGNQPQHF. DNA of the CDR3: TGTGCCAGCAGAGAGACAGGTAATCAGCCCCAGCATTTT.

This rearrangement joins TRBV5-6 to TRBJ1-2, with no clear D. Trimming removed 4 bases from V and 1 base from J, with 11 bases in between. The CDR3 spans 14 residues. Germline V lookup: CDR1 SGHDT, CDR2 YYEEEE. This CDR3 is CASSTVEGNYGYTF. The CDR3 region has the DNA TGTGCCAGCAGCACCGTGGAGGGTAACTATGGCTACACCTTC.

The rearrangement links TRBV7-9 to TRBJ2-1; a possible D gene is TRBD2 (7 bases). Trimming removed 5 bases at V and 3 bases at J, with 17 bases between. CDR1 is SEHNR, CDR2 FQNEAQ, per germline (reference sequence). This CDR3 is built from 16 residues. The CDR3 sequence: CASSRSAGAGYNEQFF. As DNA, the CDR3 is TGTGCCAGCAGCCGTAGCGCGGGGGCCGGCTACAATGAGCAGTTCTTC.

The chain joins TRBV24-1 to TRBJ2-3; D is perhaps TRBD2 (6 bases). The CDR3 contains 15 residues. The V end lost 3 bases, the J end lost 1 base, and 10 bases lay between the germline ends. Germline V gene data show CDR1 as KGHDR and CDR2 as SFDVKD. CDR3 coding DNA: TGTGCCACCAGTGATCCGGTAGCGGGCACAGATACGCAGTATTTT. Protein product: CATSDPVAGTDTQYF.

The chain carries TRBV28 and TRBJ1-6; TRBD1 agrees at 8 bases. The CDR3 is 16 residues long. V trimming: 5 bases; J trimming: 5 bases; junction bases outside the gene matches: 8. Per the germline V gene, CDR1 is MDHEN and CDR2 is SYDVKM. The CDR3 here is CASSPRTGHHNSPLHF. In nucleotides, the CDR3 is TGTGCCAGCAGTCCTCGGACAGGGCACCATAATTCACCCCTCCACTTT.

The V and J genes are TRBV10-1 and TRBJ2-2; 14 bases fit TRBD2. Germline values: CDR1 WNHNN, CDR2 SYGVQD (reference sequence). This CDR3 comprises 18 residues. V lost 2 bases to trimming and J lost 2 bases; unmatched junction nucleotides: 4. CDR3 amino acids: CASSERTSGGPNTGELFF. CDR3 in DNA: TGCGCCAGCAGTGAGCGGACTAGCGGGGGGCCAAACACCGGGGAGCTGTTTTTT.

The chain uses TRBV5-4 and TRBJ2-3, with D maybe TRBD2 (6 bases). Germline CDR1 SGHNT, CDR2 YYREEE (reference sequence). The V end was cut by 3 bases, the J end by 1 base, with 12 bases between. This CDR3 has 15 amino acids. The CDR3 protein is CASSYGGPGTDTQYF. In DNA form, the CDR3 reads TGTGCCAGCAGCTACGGGGGACCGGGCACAGATACGCAGTATTTT.

The chain couples TRBV2 to TRBJ1-2; D gene ambiguous. The germline V gene has CDR1 SNHLY and CDR2 FYNNEI. The CDR3 sequence is 13 residues long. V was shortened by 0 bases and J by 8 bases, with 10 bases between the two germline ends. In nucleotides, the CDR3 is TGTGCCAGCAGTGAAGCAGTTTCGACAGGCTACACCTTC. Protein sequence: CASSEAVSTGYTF.

The J gene is TRBJ1-2, the V gene TRBV19; TRBD1 aligns across 10 bases. Losses at the gene ends were 7 bases for V and 3 bases for J; bases not matched to a gene: 8. From germline, CDR1 is LNHDA and CDR2 SQIVND (reference sequence). The CDR3 spans 15 residues. The CDR3 nucleotides are TGTGCCAGTATTGGGACAGGGGCGGCGTACTATGGCTACACCTTC. Protein product: CASIGTGAAYYGYTF.